The 12 T cell receptor beta chains listed next were all sequenced from one sample in a study of cytomegalovirus exposure and HLA in healthy donors. This PCR relied on a set of 60 Vbeta primers and 13 Jbeta primers. Method: immunoSEQ multiplex PCR; TCRdb's copy keeps in-frame clones and lacks some. Of around 190,000 clones listed, 65% to 90% are singletons. Sequencing was done on a sample of PBMCs. The source is a woman in her forties or fifties in good health and CMV-seronegative.

V gene TRBV2 combines with J gene TRBJ1-1; the D is unclear. Germline CDR1 reads SNHLY; CDR2 reads FYNNEI. The CDR3 has 13 amino acids. V gave up 6 bases and J gave up 4 bases, with 12 bases separating them. This CDR3 reads CASSEVGVTEAFF. The CDR3, as DNA: TGTGCCAGCAGCGAGGTGGGTGTCACTGAAGCTTTCTTT.

This chain joins TRBV4-1 and TRBJ1-1; maybe TRBD1 (5 bases). V was clipped by 1 base and J by 3 bases, with 12 bases between them. CDR1 is MGHRA, CDR2 YSYEKL, per germline. The CDR3 totals 15 residues. The CDR3 protein is CASSQAEGDDTEAFF. CDR3 nucleotides: TGCGCCAGCAGCCAAGCTGAAGGGGATGACACTGAAGCTTTCTTT.

V gene TRBV11-3 combines with J gene TRBJ2-2; 8 bases are shared with TRBD2. Germline V gene sequence: CDR1 SGHNT, CDR2 YENEEA. This CDR3 is 17 amino acids long. V lost 2 bases, J lost 3 bases, and 8 bases stayed unmatched. This chain's CDR3 is CASSLIPLAGYTGELFF. CDR3 DNA: TGTGCCAGCAGCTTAATTCCCCTAGCGGGTTACACCGGGGAGCTGTTTTTT.

V is TRBV5-8 and J is TRBJ1-5; TRBD1 matches 7 bases. This CDR3 contains 16 residues. Germline V gene data show CDR1 as SGHTS and CDR2 as YDEGEE. V trimming: 0 bases; J trimming: 4 bases; junction bases outside the gene matches: 7. In DNA form, the CDR3 reads TGTGCCAGCAGCTTGGTGTCCCAGGGGGAAAATCAGCCCCAGCATTTT. It codes for CASSLVSQGENQPQHF.

The CDR3 DNA reads as TGTGCCAGTAGTACCAGGGTAACTGAAGCTTTCTTT. Protein sequence: CASSTRVTEAFF. The chain has TRBV19 and TRBJ1-1; the D gene is possibly TRBD1 (5 bases). Germline CDR1 is LNHDA and CDR2 is SQIVND (reference sequence). CDR3 length: 12 amino acids. Trimming pared 4 bases from V and 5 bases from J, leaving 8 bases between.

The chain couples TRBV28 to TRBJ1-2; 7 bases agree with TRBD1. Germline V CDR1 and CDR2: MDHEN, SYDVKM. V dropped 5 bases and J dropped 8; count of bases not matched to a gene: 11. This CDR3 contains 14 residues. The CDR3 DNA is TGTGCCAGCAGTACGCCGGGACAGCCGATCGGCTACACCTTC. It yields the protein CASSTPGQPIGYTF.

This chain joins TRBV4-2 and TRBJ1-3; D is uncertain. The CDR3 is 16 amino acids. The germline V gene encodes CDR1 LGHNA and CDR2 YNFKEQ. The V end lost 0 bases, the J end lost 1 base, and 10 bases lay between the germline ends. The CDR3 bases are TGTGCCAGCAGCCAAGACTTGCGTCCGTCTGGAAACACCATATATTTT. The encoded protein is CASSQDLRPSGNTIYF.

The chain employs TRBV5-6 and TRBJ2-1; TRBD2 matches 7 bases. Trimming removed 3 bases from V and 7 bases from J; junction bases left unmatched: 1. This CDR3 spans 12 amino acids. Germline V CDR1 and CDR2: SGHDT, YYEEEE. The CDR3, as DNA: TGTGCCAGCAGCTCCGGGGGGAATGAGCAGTTCTTC. This codes for CASSSGGNEQFF.

This clone was seen only once. The rearrangement joins TRBV27 to TRBJ2-7, with 7 bases matching TRBD2. The J segment lost 6 bases and the V segment lost 5 bases, leaving 13 bases of the junction unmatched. Germline CDR1 reads MNHEY; CDR2 reads SMNVEV (reference sequence). The CDR3 loop spans 15 amino acids. CDR3 loop: CASSELAVGVSEQYF. CDR3 bases: TGTGCCAGCAGTGAGCTAGCGGTAGGGGTTAGCGAGCAGTACTTC.

V gene TRBV19 combines with J gene TRBJ2-2, with 11 bases that match TRBD2. After removal of 1 base from V and 5 bases from J, the junction contained 21 bases not matched to a gene. CDR1 and CDR2 from the germline V gene are LNHDA and SQIVND (reference sequence). The CDR3 loop spans 22 amino acids. CDR3 bases: TGTGCCAGTAGTATAGTAGCGGGAGGGTCCCTTACCTCATCCATCGGGACCGGGGAGCTGTTTTTT. It translates to CASSIVAGGSLTSSIGTGELFF.

This sequence joins TRBV30 and TRBJ2-2; possible D gene TRBD2, 7 bases. Trimming removed 8 bases at V and 8 bases at J, with 15 bases between. Per the germline V gene, CDR1 is GTSNPN and CDR2 is SVGIG (reference sequence). This CDR3 region has 12 residues. The DNA for the CDR3 is TGTGCCGGGATGGGGGGGCCGGGGGAGCTGTTTTTT. Residues: CAGMGGPGELFF.

The chain has TRBV25-1 and TRBJ2-5; D unresolved. V lost 1 base, J lost 0 bases, and 6 bases lay in between. The CDR3 runs to 14 residues. Germline-derived CDR1 and CDR2 are MGHDK and SYGVNS. The CDR3 coding sequence is TGTGCCAGCAGTGAATGGAGAAACCAAGAGACCCAGTACTTC. Its translation: CASSEWRNQETQYF.